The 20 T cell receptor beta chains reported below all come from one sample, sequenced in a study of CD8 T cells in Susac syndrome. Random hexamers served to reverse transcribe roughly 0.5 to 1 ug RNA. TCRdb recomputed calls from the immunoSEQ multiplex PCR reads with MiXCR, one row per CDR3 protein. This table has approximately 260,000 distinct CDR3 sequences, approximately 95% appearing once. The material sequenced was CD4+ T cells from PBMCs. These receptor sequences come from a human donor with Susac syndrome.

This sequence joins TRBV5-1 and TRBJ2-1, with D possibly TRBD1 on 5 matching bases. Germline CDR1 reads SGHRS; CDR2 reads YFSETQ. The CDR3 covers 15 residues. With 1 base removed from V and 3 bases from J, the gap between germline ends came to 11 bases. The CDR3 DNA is TGCGCCAGCAGCTTGTCGGCAGGGAACTACAATGAGCAGTTCTTC. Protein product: CASSLSAGNYNEQFF.

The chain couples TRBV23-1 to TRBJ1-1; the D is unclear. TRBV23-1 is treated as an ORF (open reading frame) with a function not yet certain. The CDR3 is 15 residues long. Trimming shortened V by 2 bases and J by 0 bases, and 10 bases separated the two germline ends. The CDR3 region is CASSQNRPMNTEAFF. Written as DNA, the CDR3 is TGCGCCAGCAGTCAAAACCGACCAATGAACACTGAAGCTTTCTTT.

The CDR3 nucleotides are TGCAGCGTTGTGGGGACAGGTCAGATGGCTGGCTACACCTTC. Translation gives CSVVGTGQMAGYTF. This chain connects TRBV29-1 to TRBJ1-2; 8 bases match TRBD1. The CDR3 sequence is 14 residues long. In germline, CDR1 is SQVTM, CDR2 ANQGSEA. The V segment lost 4 bases and the J segment 7 bases; nucleotides outside the gene matches: 11.

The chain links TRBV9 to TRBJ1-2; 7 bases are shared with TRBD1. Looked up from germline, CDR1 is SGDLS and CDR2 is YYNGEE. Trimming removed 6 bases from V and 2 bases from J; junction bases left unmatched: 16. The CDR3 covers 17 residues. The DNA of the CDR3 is TGTGCCAGCAACACAGGGGAGGTCGAGGACCTAAACTATGGCTACACCTTC. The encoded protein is CASNTGEVEDLNYGYTF.

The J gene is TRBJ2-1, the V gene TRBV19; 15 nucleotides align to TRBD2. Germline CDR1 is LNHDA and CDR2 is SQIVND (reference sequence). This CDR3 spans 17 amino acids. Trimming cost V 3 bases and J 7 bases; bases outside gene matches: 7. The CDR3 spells CASSIGLAGGGGNEQFF. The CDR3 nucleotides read TGTGCCAGTAGTATTGGACTAGCGGGAGGGGGTGGAAATGAGCAGTTCTTC.

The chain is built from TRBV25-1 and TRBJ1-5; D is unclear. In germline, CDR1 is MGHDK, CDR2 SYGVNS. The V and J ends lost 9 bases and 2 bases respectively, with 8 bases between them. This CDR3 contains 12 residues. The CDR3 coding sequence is TGTGCCAGTAGACACGGCAATCAGCCCCAGCATTTT. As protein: CASRHGNQPQHF. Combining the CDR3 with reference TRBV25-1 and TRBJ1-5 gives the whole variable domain EADIYQTPRYLVIGTGKKITLECSQTMGHDKMYWYQQDPGMELHLIHYSYGVNSTEKGDLSSESTVSRIRTEHFPLTLESARPSHTSQYLCASRHGNQPQHFGDGTRLSIL.

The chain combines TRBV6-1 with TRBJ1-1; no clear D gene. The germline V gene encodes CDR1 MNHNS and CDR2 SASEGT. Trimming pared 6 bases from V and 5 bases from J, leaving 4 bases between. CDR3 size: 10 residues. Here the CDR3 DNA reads TGTGCCAGCAGATTGACTGAAGCTTTCTTT. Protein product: CASRLTEAFF.

CDR3 protein: CASSYLSARDRQQFF. As DNA, the CDR3 is TGTGCCAGCAGTTATCTATCAGCCCGGGACAGGCAGCAGTTCTTC. This rearrangement joins TRBV6-5 to TRBJ2-1, with 8 bases matching TRBD1. CDR1 is MNHEY and CDR2 is SVGAGI in the germline V gene. Trimming took 3 bases from V and 11 from J; bases not matched to a gene: 12. The CDR3 is 15 residues long.

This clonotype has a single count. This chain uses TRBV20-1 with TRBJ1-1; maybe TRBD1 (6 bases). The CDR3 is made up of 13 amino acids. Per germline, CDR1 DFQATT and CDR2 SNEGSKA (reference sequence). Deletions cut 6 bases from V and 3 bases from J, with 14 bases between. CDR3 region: CSAEGGRDTEAFF. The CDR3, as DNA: TGCAGTGCCGAAGGGGGGCGGGACACTGAAGCTTTCTTT.

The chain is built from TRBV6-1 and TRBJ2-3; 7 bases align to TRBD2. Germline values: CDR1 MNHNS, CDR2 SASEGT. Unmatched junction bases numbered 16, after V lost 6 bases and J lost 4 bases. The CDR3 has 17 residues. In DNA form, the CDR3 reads TGTGCCAGCAGCGATAGGGCGGGAGTAACGTTATCAGATACGCAGTATTTT. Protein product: CASSDRAGVTLSDTQYF.

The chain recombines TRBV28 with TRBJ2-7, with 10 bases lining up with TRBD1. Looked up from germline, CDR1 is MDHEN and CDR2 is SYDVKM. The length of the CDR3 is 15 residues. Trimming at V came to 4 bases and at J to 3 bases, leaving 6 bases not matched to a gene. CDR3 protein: CASSSRQGAFYEQYF. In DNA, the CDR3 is TGTGCCAGCAGTTCGAGACAGGGGGCTTTCTACGAGCAGTACTTC.

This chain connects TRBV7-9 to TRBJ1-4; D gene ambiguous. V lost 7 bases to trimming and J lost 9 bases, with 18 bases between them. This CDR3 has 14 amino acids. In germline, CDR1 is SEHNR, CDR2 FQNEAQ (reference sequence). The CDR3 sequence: CASNHWEERKKLFF. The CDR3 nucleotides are TGTGCCAGCAACCACTGGGAGGAGAGGAAAAAACTGTTTTTT.

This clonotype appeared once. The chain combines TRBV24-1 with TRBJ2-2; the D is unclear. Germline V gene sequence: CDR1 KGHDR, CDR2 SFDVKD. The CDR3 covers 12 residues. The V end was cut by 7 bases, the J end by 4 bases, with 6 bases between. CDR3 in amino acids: CATSKSTGELFF. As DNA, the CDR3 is TGTGCCACCAGCAAGAGCACCGGGGAGCTGTTTTTT.

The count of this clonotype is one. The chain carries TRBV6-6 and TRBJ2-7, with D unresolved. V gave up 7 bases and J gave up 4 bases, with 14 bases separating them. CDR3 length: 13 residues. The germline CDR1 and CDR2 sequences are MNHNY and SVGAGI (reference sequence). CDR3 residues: CASTPPGRYEQYF. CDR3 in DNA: TGTGCCAGCACCCCACCTGGCCGGTACGAGCAGTACTTC.

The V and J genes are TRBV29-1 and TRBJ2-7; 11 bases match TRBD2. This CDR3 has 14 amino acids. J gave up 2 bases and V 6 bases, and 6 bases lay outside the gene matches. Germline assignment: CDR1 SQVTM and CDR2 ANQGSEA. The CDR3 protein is CSVSFSGRAYEQYF. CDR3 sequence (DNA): TGCAGCGTCTCCTTTAGCGGGAGGGCCTACGAGCAGTACTTC.

The CDR3 sequence is CASTTLSGQETQYF. In nucleotides, the CDR3 is TGTGCCTCCACAACCCTGTCTGGCCAAGAGACCCAGTACTTC. The V and J genes are TRBV30 and TRBJ2-5; D not certain. CDR1 is GTSNPN, CDR2 SVGIG, per germline (reference sequence). V lost 7 bases and J 1 base, leaving 16 bases between the germline ends. This CDR3 spans 14 amino acids. The full variable domain, its missing parts supplied by reference TRBV30 and TRBJ2-5, is SQTIHQWPATLVQPVGSPLSLECTVEGTSNPNLYWYRQAAGRGLQLLFYSVGIGQISSEVPQNLSASRPQDRQFILSSKKLLLSDSGFYLCASTTLSGQETQYFGPGTRLLVL.

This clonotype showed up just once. CDR3 region: CASSSPGGVETQYF. CDR3 in DNA: TGCGCCAGCAGCTCCCCTGGGGGGGTAGAGACCCAGTACTTC. This sequence joins TRBV5-1 and TRBJ2-5, with 7 nucleotides matching TRBD2. CDR3 length: 14 amino acids. The germline CDR1 and CDR2 sequences are SGHRS and YFSETQ. V was pared by 3 bases and J by 4 bases, with 6 bases of the junction left unmatched.

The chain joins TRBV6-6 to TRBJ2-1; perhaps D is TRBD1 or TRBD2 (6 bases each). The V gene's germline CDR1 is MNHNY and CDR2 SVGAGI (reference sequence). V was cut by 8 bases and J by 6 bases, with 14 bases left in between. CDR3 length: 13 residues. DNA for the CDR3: TGTGCCAGCCAGGGGACTTCCAGCAATGAGCAGTTCTTC. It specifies CASQGTSSNEQFF.

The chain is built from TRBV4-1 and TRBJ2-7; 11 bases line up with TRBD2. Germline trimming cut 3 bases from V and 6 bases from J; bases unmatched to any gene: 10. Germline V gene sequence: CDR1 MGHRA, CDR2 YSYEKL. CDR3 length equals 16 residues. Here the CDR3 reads CASSQGRASGRIEQYF. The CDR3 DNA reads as TGCGCCAGCAGCCAGGGAAGGGCTAGCGGGAGGATCGAGCAGTACTTC.

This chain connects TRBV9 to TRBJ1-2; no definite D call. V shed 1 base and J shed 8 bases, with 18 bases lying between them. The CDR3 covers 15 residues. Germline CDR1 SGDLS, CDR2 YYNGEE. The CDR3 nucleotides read TGTGCCAGCAGCGTAAACTCTATCCACTCGAGAGGCTACACCTTC. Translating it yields CASSVNSIHSRGYTF.